A single sample is the source of the 7 T cell receptor beta chains below, sequenced in a study of shared clonotypes between healthy human individuals. TCRdb's copy holds only in-frame clones and misses some; the assay was immunoSEQ multiplex PCR. Among millions of clones, about 92% were seen once, and the ten largest hold about 0.13%. Sequenced: naive CD4+ T cells sorted from blood. The subset here: CD45RA+ positively selected. The receptors here all came from a man between 18 and 35 years old in good health.

This clone was detected only once. The V call is TRBV7-2, the J call TRBJ2-1; 7 positions agree with TRBD2. The germline gives CDR1 SGHTA, CDR2 FQGNSA. With 5 bases clipped from V and 8 bases from J, the junction kept 12 bases outside the gene matches. The CDR3 sequence is 15 residues long. The CDR3 DNA is TGTGCCAGCAGCCCAATGGCGGGAGTTGTCTATGAGCAGTTCTTC. Its translation is CASSPMAGVVYEQFF.

V usage is TRBV11-2 and J usage is TRBJ2-7, with 10 bases that match TRBD2. This CDR3 is 15 amino acids long. Per the germline V gene, CDR1 is SGHAT and CDR2 is FQNNGV. J gave up 6 bases and V 3 bases, and 8 bases lay outside the gene matches. CDR3 amino acids: CASSFAAGGPGEQYF. For the CDR3, the DNA is TGTGCCAGCAGCTTTGCAGCGGGAGGGCCGGGCGAGCAGTACTTC. Supplemented by reference TRBV11-2 and TRBJ2-7, the full variable domain reads EAGVAQSPRYKIIEKRQSVAFWCNPISGHATLYWYQQILGQGPKLLIQFQNNGVVDDSQLPKDRFSAERLKGVDSTLKIQPAKLEDSAVYLCASSFAAGGPGEQYFGPGTRLTVT.

The chain recombines TRBV7-6 with TRBJ2-5; D call uncertain. The CDR3 has 15 amino acids. The ends were cut back, 2 bases at V and 4 bases at J, with 14 bases in the middle. The V gene's germline CDR1 is SGHVS and CDR2 FNYEAQ. This chain's CDR3 is CASSLYMGFRETQYF. The CDR3 DNA sequence: TGTGCCAGCAGCTTATATATGGGGTTCAGAGAGACCCAGTACTTC.

In the case of this clone: The sample carries other DNA sequences with the same CDR3. The gene calls are TRBV9 and TRBJ2-5, with D unresolved. V lost 0 bases and J 1 base, leaving 4 bases between the germline ends. The CDR3 runs 13 residues. Germline V lookup: CDR1 SGDLS, CDR2 YYNGEE. CDR3 sequence: CASSVGVQETQYF. The CDR3 region has the DNA TGTGCCAGCAGCGTAGGGGTCCAAGAGACCCAGTACTTC.

This sequence joins TRBV2 and TRBJ2-3; 7 bases line up with TRBD2. Germline V gives CDR1 SNHLY, CDR2 FYNNEI. Trimming at V came to 1 base and at J to 4 bases, leaving 2 bases not matched to a gene. This CDR3 spans 14 amino acids. The DNA of the CDR3 is TGTGCCAGCAGTGAAGGGCTAGCGGCAGATACGCAGTATTTT. Translating gives CASSEGLAADTQYF.

The genes are TRBV7-2 and TRBJ2-5; perhaps D is TRBD1 or TRBD2 (5 bases each). Germline V gene lookup returns CDR1 SGHTA and CDR2 FQGNSA. The CDR3 length is 15 residues. The ends were cut back, 4 bases at V and 5 bases at J, with 17 bases in the middle. CDR3 nucleotides: TGTGCCAGCAGCTCGAGATTAGGGACGGCCGAGACCCAGTACTTC. This encodes CASSSRLGTAETQYF.

The V and J genes are TRBV7-2 and TRBJ1-5; 7 nucleotides align to TRBD1. The V segment lost 5 bases and the J segment 3 bases; nucleotides outside the gene matches: 4. The CDR3 spans 14 residues. Germline assignment: CDR1 SGHTA and CDR2 FQGNSA. Here the CDR3 DNA reads TGTGCCAGCAGCCCACAGGGGATCAATCAGCCCCAGCATTTT. This gives the protein CASSPQGINQPQHF.